A selection of T cell receptor beta chains follows, all from one sample in a study of T cell responses to AZD1222 COVID-19 vaccine. Measured with immunoSEQ multiplex PCR; TCRdb has only the in-frame clones, and not every one. The repertoire holds about 56,000 clones, approximately 83% seen once, with more than 12% in the top ten. Sequences were derived from peripheral blood, sampled on day 0 of AZD1222 vaccination. These receptors were obtained from an adult in good health. Both conserved end residues are part of each CDR3. The D gene is left open where the match is weak. Clone size is not always given. Where it is, it says once, few, many or a class for expanded clones.

TRBD1	TRBJ1-1	-	TRBV18	CASSRVTGATDTEAFF
-	TRBJ2-4	-	TRBV4-2	CASGGGGAKNIQYF
-	TRBJ2-1	once	TRBV2	CASSDEQVSGGEQFF
-	TRBJ1-6	-	TRBV19	CASSSGSYSPLHF
TRBD2	TRBJ2-5	-	TRBV5-1	CASSLRASGGARETQYF
-	TRBJ1-5	-	TRBV4-1	CASSQEVGPSNQPQHF
-	TRBJ1-2	-	TRBV30	CAWRGGYGYTF
TRBD2	TRBJ2-1	-	TRBV5-4	CASSPGGNSYNEQFF
TRBD1	TRBJ2-3	-	TRBV27	CASSLGTGEGDTQYF
-	TRBJ1-6	medium-sized	TRBV2	CASSLPGVMDSPLHF
-	TRBJ2-4	-	TRBV9	CASSRGSGDIQYF
TRBD1	TRBJ2-7	-	TRBV6-5	CASSPDRGLNEQYF
TRBD1	TRBJ1-1	-	TRBV9	CASSRGQGEVEAFF
TRBD2	TRBJ2-3	-	TRBV7-3	CASSLTPSGGPGDTQYF
-	TRBJ2-5	-	TRBV19	CASSAPRALGETQYF
-	TRBJ1-1	-	TRBV7-9	CASSLTGRGNTEAFF
-	TRBJ2-3	-	TRBV19	CASSGWRQSTDTQYF
-	TRBJ2-7	-	TRBV27	CASRWGISSYEQYF
-	TRBJ1-5	once	TRBV28	CASSSPQGSNQPQHF
TRBD1	TRBJ1-1	once	TRBV29-1	CSTGMNTEAFF
TRBD1	TRBJ1-6	-	TRBV5-1	CASSLGPGQGGSPLHF
-	TRBJ2-3	-	TRBV6-5	CASRNPGASTDTQYF
-	TRBJ1-2	-	TRBV6-5	CASSYGTNYGYTF
-	TRBJ2-5	-	TRBV19	CASSIDRWETQYF
-	TRBJ1-2	-	TRBV29-1	CSVGQGEGYTF
-	TRBJ1-4	-	TRBV3-1/TRBV3-2	CASSRGWANEKLFF
TRBD2	TRBJ2-7	-	TRBV28	CASRGLAGGRFSYEQYF
-	TRBJ2-1	once	TRBV6-5	CASSYAGEQFF